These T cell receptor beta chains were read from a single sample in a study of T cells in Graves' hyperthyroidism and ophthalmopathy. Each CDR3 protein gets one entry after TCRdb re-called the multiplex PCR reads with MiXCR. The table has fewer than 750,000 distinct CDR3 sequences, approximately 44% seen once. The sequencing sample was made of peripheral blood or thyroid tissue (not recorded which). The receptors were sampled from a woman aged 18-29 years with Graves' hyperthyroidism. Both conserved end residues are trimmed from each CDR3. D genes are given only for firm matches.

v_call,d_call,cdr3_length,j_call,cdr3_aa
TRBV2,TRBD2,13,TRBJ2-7,ASSSVPSGRYEQY
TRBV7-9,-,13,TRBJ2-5,ASSLAGGLNQPQY
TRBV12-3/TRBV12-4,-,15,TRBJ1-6,ASSLGQGRPLGSPLH
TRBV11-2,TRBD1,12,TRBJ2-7,ASSDDRGRGELY
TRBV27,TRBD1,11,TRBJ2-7,ASSSTGGYEQY
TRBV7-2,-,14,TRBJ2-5,ASSAPGRAGRETQY
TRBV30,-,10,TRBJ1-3,AWSVLGNTIY
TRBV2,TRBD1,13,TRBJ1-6,ASSQTGGWNSPLH
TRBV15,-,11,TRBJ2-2,ATSSESANEQF
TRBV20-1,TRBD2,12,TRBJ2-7,SALLGTSSYEQY
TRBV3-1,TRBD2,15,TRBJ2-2,ASSRHLTSANTGELF
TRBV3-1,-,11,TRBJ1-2,ASSQAGNYGYT
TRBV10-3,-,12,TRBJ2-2,AINPGTNTGELF
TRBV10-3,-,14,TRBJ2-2,AISATPISNTGELF
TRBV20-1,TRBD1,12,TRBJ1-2,SAGTGTGGKGYT
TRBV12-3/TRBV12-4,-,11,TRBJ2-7,ASSFSETYEQY
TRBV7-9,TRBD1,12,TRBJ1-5,ASSLGTGTYLEH
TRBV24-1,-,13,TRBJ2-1,ATSAGGLSYNEQF
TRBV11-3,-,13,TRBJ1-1,ASSLGTDGNTEAF
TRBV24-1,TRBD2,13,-,ATSGTSVSYNEQY
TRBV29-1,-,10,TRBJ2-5,SEGHSTGTQY
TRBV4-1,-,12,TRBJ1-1,ASSQVGGSTEAF
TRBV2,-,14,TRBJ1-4,ASSRDALATNEKLF
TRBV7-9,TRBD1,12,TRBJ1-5,ASSVTGRNQPQH
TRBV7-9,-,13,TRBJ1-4,ASSWTGATNEKLF
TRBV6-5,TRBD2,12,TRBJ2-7,ASSHSGDPYEQY
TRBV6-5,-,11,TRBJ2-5,ASSVGRRETQY
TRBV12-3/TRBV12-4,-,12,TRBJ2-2,ASRRRDGSGELF
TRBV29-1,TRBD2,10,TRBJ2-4,SVETSGNIQY
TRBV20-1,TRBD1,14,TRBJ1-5,SARLPSGTGWQPQH
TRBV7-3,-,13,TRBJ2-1,ASSLRGASYNEQF
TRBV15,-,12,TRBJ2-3,ATSRVTGTDTQY
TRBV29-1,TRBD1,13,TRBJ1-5,SLVAGQALNQPQH
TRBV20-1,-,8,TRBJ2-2,SASREELF
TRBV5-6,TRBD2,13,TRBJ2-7,ASSSGLAGVYEQY
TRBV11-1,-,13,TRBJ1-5,ASSLGTGPNQPQH
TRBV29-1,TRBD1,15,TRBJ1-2,SVEDTLGTGGDYGYT
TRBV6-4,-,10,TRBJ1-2,ASKAGDYGYT
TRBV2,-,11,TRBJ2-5,ASSSGTPETQY
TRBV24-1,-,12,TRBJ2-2,ATSEAGWTGGLF
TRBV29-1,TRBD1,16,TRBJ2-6,SVEEPDRLSSGANVLT
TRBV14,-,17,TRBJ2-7,ASSHSFPSGSPNPYEQY
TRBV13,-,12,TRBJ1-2,ASSVGTLNYGYT
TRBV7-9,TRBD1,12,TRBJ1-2,ASSLGGTGLGYT
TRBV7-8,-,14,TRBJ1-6,ASSKLLPGQNSPLH